What follows are 7 T cell receptor beta chains derived from one specimen sequenced in a study of T cell responses to AZD1222 COVID-19 vaccine. Here immunoSEQ multiplex PCR was the method, and the copy in TCRdb shows in-frame clones only, minus some. The table includes 200,000 or so clones, around 89% detected once. The sequences come from peripheral blood, collected on day 0 of AZD1222 vaccination. These receptors originate from an adult in good health.

V usage is TRBV27 and J usage is TRBJ2-1, with 13 nucleotides matching TRBD2. V shed 6 bases, J shed 1 base, and the junction held 3 bases outside the gene matches. The CDR3 runs 16 residues. In germline, CDR1 is MNHEY, CDR2 SMNVEV (reference sequence). In DNA form, the CDR3 reads TGTGCCAGCAGGGGACTAGCGGGGCTTTCCTACAATGAGCAGTTCTTC. Translated, it gives CASRGLAGLSYNEQFF.

The chain couples TRBV5-4 to TRBJ2-1; D may correspond to TRBD1 or TRBD2 (6 bases each). CDR1 is SGHNT, CDR2 YYREEE, per germline (reference sequence). The CDR3 has 13 residues. V was pared by 3 bases and J by 9 bases, with 13 bases between. The CDR3 DNA is TGTGCCAGCAGCTCACAGGGAGGAGGTGAGCAGTTCTTC. Its translation is CASSSQGGGEQFF.

This chain links TRBV30 with TRBJ1-2; D might be TRBD1 (5 bases). Germline CDR1 GTSNPN, CDR2 SVGIG (reference sequence). Trimming cost V 3 bases and J 4 bases, with 12 bases left between them. The CDR3 is 13 residues long. The CDR3 DNA follows: TGTGCCTGGAGGGGGCTCAGGACCTATGGCTACACCTTC. Its translation is CAWRGLRTYGYTF.

The chain has TRBV12-3 or TRBV12-4 and TRBJ1-6; D is unclear. There are 13 residues in the CDR3. V lost 3 bases and J 8 bases, leaving 8 bases between the germline ends. The chain's CDR3 is CASSFRVDSPLHF. DNA for the CDR3: TGTGCCAGCAGTTTTAGAGTGGATTCACCCCTCCACTTT.

The chain links TRBV10-2 to TRBJ1-1, with TRBD1 matching over 8 bases. The CDR3 sequence is 15 residues long. With V trimmed by 5 bases and J by 3 bases, 8 bases remained unmatched. Germline V lookup: CDR1 WSHSY, CDR2 SAAADI. CDR3 in amino acids: CASSPTDRGDTEAFF. As DNA, the CDR3 is TGCGCCAGCAGTCCTACCGACAGGGGTGACACTGAAGCTTTCTTT.

The gene calls are TRBV11-2 and TRBJ2-7, with D uncertain. The CDR3 extends over 16 amino acids. V dropped 4 bases and J dropped 0 bases, with 16 bases sitting between them. Per the germline V gene, CDR1 is SGHAT and CDR2 is FQNNGV. This CDR3 reads CASSSPPGRSSYEQYF. CDR3 coding DNA: TGTGCCAGCAGCTCGCCGCCGGGTCGAAGCTCCTACGAGCAGTACTTC. The full variable domain, in which reference TRBV11-2 and TRBJ2-7 provide the parts outside the CDR3, is EAGVAQSPRYKIIEKRQSVAFWCNPISGHATLYWYQQILGQGPKLLIQFQNNGVVDDSQLPKDRFSAERLKGVDSTLKIQPAKLEDSAVYLCASSSPPGRSSYEQYFGPGTRLTVT.

The chain is built from TRBV29-1 and TRBJ2-3, with 7 bases aligning to TRBD2. The CDR3 sequence is 13 residues long. With V trimmed by 2 bases and J by 7 bases, 6 bases remained unmatched. In germline, CDR1 is SQVTM, CDR2 ANQGSEA. CDR3 region: CSVEYGGIYTQYF. CDR3 coding DNA: TGCAGCGTTGAATACGGGGGGATTTATACGCAGTATTTT.